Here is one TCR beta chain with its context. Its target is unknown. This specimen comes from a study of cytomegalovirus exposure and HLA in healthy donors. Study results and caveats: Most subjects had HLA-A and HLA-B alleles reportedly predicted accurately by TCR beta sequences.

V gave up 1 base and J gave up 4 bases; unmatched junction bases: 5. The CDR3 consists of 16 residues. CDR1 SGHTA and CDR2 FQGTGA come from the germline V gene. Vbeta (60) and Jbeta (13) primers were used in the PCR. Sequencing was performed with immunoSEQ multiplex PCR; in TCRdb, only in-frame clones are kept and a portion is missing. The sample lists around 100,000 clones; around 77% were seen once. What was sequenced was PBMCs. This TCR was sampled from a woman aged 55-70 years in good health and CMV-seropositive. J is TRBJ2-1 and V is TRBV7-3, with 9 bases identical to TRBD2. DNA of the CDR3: TGTGCCAGCAGCTTAATGGGGACTAGCTTTTACAATGAGCAGTTCTTC. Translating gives CASSLMGTSFYNEQFF. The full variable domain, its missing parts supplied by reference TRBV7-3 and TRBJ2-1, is GAGVSQTPSNKVTEKGKYVELRCDPISGHTALYWYRQSLGQGPEFLIYFQGTGAADDSGLPNDRFFAVRPEGSVSTLKIQRTERGDSAVYLCASSLMGTSFYNEQFFGPGTRLTVL.